Below are 15 T cell receptor beta chains sequenced from a single sample in a study of blood T cell repertoires in COVID-19. Profiled with immunoSEQ multiplex PCR; TCRdb holds only in-frame clones, not every one. The sample has about 210,000 clones, roughly 85% seen once. The source material was PBMCs or T cells enriched from blood (not recorded which). These receptors were taken from a man in his forties or fifties who had recovered from COVID-19.

This chain uses TRBV12-3 or TRBV12-4 with TRBJ1-3; D uncertain. V shed 6 bases and J shed 8 bases, with 8 bases lying between them. The CDR3 spans 11 residues. CDR3 sequence: CASRNGDTIYF. CDR3 DNA sequence: TGTGCCAGCAGGAACGGTGACACCATATATTTT.

The sample holds a few counts of this clone. The chain carries TRBV7-2 and TRBJ1-6; 8 nucleotides align to TRBD1. V was pared by 5 bases and J by 10 bases, with 10 bases of the junction left unmatched. Germline loops: CDR1 SGHTA, CDR2 FQGNSA. This CDR3 is built from 15 residues. CDR3 sequence (DNA): TGTGCCAGCAGCCACCGGACAGGGTTTAACTCACCCCTCCACTTT. Translated, it gives CASSHRTGFNSPLHF. Together with reference TRBV7-2 and TRBJ1-6, the CDR3 gives the full variable domain: GAGVSQSPSNKVTEKGKDVELRCDPISGHTALYWYRQSLGQGLEFLIYFQGNSAPDKSGLPSDRFSAERTGGSVSTLTIQRTQQEDSAVYLCASSHRTGFNSPLHFGNGTRLTVT.

This clone was detected a few times. This chain uses TRBV5-4 with TRBJ1-5; no clear D gene. The germline V gene encodes CDR1 SGHNT and CDR2 YYREEE (reference sequence). The CDR3 covers 13 residues. With 4 bases removed from V and 3 bases from J, the gap between germline ends came to 8 bases. CDR3 in DNA: TGTGCCAGCAGCCCCGGGGTCAATCAGCCCCAGCATTTT. It codes for CASSPGVNQPQHF.

The genes are TRBV7-3 and TRBJ2-1; no clear D gene. In germline, CDR1 is SGHTA, CDR2 FQGTGA. The CDR3 has 13 residues. Trimming pared 0 bases from V and 3 bases from J, leaving 3 bases between. The CDR3 bases are TGTGCCAGCAGCTTAACTAGCTACAATGAGCAGTTCTTC. Translated, it gives CASSLTSYNEQFF.

The CDR3 region has the DNA TGTGCCAGCAGTTATCAGGGAAATCAGCCCCAGCATTTT. It is translated as CASSYQGNQPQHF. J is TRBJ1-5 and V is TRBV27, with D possibly TRBD1 on 5 matching bases. The V end was cut by 4 bases, the J end by 4 bases, with 8 bases between. The CDR3 has 13 residues. Per the germline V gene, CDR1 is MNHEY and CDR2 is SMNVEV (reference sequence).

This chain links TRBV6-2 or TRBV6-3 with TRBJ2-2; 8 bases match TRBD1. The germline CDR1 and CDR2 sequences are MNHEY and SVGEGT. V gave up 6 bases and J gave up 4 bases; unmatched junction bases: 10. This CDR3 spans 16 amino acids. CDR3 amino acids: CASSRRTGKGTGELFF. In nucleotides, the CDR3 is TGTGCCAGCAGCCGCCGGACAGGGAAAGGCACCGGGGAGCTGTTTTTT.

The genes are TRBV7-2 and TRBJ2-2; 9 bases agree with TRBD2. The CDR3 is 17 amino acids. Germline lookup yields CDR1 SGHTA and CDR2 FQGNSA. V gave up 5 bases and J gave up 8 bases; unmatched junction bases: 15. The CDR3 nucleotides read TGTGCCAGCAGCGGACACCCCGGGAGGCTAGCGGGAGGGGAGCTGTTTTTT. Residues: CASSGHPGRLAGGELFF.

The chain is built from TRBV5-1 and TRBJ1-4; 10 positions agree with TRBD1. Germline assignment: CDR1 SGHRS and CDR2 YFSETQ. This CDR3 region has 14 residues. V trimming: 4 bases; J trimming: 7 bases; junction bases outside the gene matches: 4. The CDR3 is CASSEGTGVEKLFF. The CDR3 nucleotides are TGCGCCAGCAGCGAGGGGACAGGGGTTGAAAAACTGTTTTTT.

This rearrangement joins TRBV14 to TRBJ1-2; TRBD1 matches 7 bases. CDR1 is SGHDN, CDR2 FVKESK, per germline. CDR3 length equals 14 residues. The V segment lost 2 bases and the J segment 14 bases; nucleotides outside the gene matches: 14. In DNA, the CDR3 is TGTGCCAGCAGCCAATCCGGGACAGCTATGGAGAGTACCTTC. Translating gives CASSQSGTAMESTF.

V is TRBV25-1 and J is TRBJ1-6; D ambiguous. CDR1 and CDR2 (germline): MGHDK, SYGVNS. Trimming took off 4 bases at V and 6 bases at J, with 16 bases between the two ends. This CDR3 is 16 amino acids long. In nucleotides, the CDR3 is TGTGCCAGCAGTGGAACCCGAGGGCCGCCTAATTCACCCCTCCACTTT. This encodes CASSGTRGPPNSPLHF.

The chain uses TRBV6-5 and TRBJ2-2, with D hard to call. Germline V lookup: CDR1 MNHEY, CDR2 SVGAGI. The germline V and J ends were trimmed by 5 bases and 3 bases, with 13 bases remaining between them. The CDR3 has 15 amino acids. CDR3 sequence (DNA): TGTGCCAGCAGTAGTATTTCACAGCACACCGGGGAGCTGTTTTTT. Translating it yields CASSSISQHTGELFF.

Comments on this clone: In the same sample, other DNA sequences code for this CDR3. The chain carries TRBV7-8 and TRBJ2-2, with TRBD2 as a possible D gene (6 bases). The CDR3 loop spans 19 amino acids. V was trimmed by 1 base and J by 1 base, leaving 19 bases between them. Looked up from germline, CDR1 is SGHVS and CDR2 is FQNEAQ. CDR3 region: CASSLEGLALRRNTGELFF. The CDR3, as DNA: TGTGCCAGCAGCTTAGAGGGACTGGCCCTGAGAAGGAACACCGGGGAGCTGTTTTTT.

The genes are TRBV5-5 and TRBJ2-7; D unresolved. CDR3 size: 14 residues. The germline CDR1 and CDR2 sequences are SGHKS and YYEKEE (reference sequence). V was cut by 1 base and J by 1 base, with 9 bases left in between. The CDR3 nucleotides are TGTGCCAGCAGCTTGAATAGCCCTTCCTACGAGCAGTACTTC. Translating it yields CASSLNSPSYEQYF.

This chain links TRBV27 with TRBJ1-5, with D perhaps matching TRBD1 (6 bases). V was shortened by 0 bases and J by 6 bases, with 9 bases between the two germline ends. The CDR3 loop spans 14 amino acids. Germline V gene sequence: CDR1 MNHEY, CDR2 SMNVEV (reference sequence). CDR3 coding DNA: TGTGCCAGCAGTTTATCGGGGGCGGGTCAGCCCCAGCATTTT. Its protein product is CASSLSGAGQPQHF.

This clone has a single count. The V gene is TRBV6-5, the J gene TRBJ1-4; 9 bases agree with TRBD1. This CDR3 is built from 14 residues. Per the germline V gene, CDR1 is MNHEY and CDR2 is SVGAGI. V was clipped by 5 bases and J by 7 bases; unmatched bases: 5. The CDR3 coding sequence is TGTGCCAGCAGTCGCCCGGGACAGGGTGAAAAACTGTTTTTT. Translated, it gives CASSRPGQGEKLFF.